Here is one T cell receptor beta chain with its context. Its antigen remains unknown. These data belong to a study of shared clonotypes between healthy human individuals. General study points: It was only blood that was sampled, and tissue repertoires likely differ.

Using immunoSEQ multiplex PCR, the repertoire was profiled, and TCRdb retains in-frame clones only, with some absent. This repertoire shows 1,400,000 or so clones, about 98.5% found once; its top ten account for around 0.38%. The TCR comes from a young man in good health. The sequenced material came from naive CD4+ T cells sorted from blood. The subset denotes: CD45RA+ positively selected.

CDR3 in DNA: TGCGCCAGCAGCCCTCTGGGCCAATCCACAGATACGCAGTATTTT. Protein: CASSPLGQSTDTQYF. This chain uses TRBV5-1 with TRBJ2-3, with unresolved D. The germline V gene encodes CDR1 SGHRS and CDR2 YFSETQ. The V gene lost 4 bases and the J gene lost 2 bases, with 14 bases spanning the gap. CDR3 length: 15 amino acids.